This T cell receptor beta chain was retrieved from a study of T-cell memory formation after mild COVID-19. In the study overall: TCR clusters showed largely donor specificity. General study points: While clones contracting from day 15 to 85 were balanced between CD4 and CD8, later expanders leaned CD4+. Nothing showed for sure that second-wave clones peaking on day 37 were SARS-CoV-2 specific. Cross-reactive memory appears to have joined, as suggested by some responding clones showing up in pre-infection memory.

Points on this clonotype: Its antigen remains unknown.

The CDR3 length is 15 residues. CDR1 is SGHVS and CDR2 is FQNEAQ in the germline V gene. V dropped 2 bases and J dropped 1 base, with 9 bases sitting between them. MiXCR, run by TCRdb on the 5' RACE reads, gives a single entry per CDR3 protein. The table has 89,000 or so distinct CDR3 sequences, more than 10% seen once. The sample consisted of PBMCs or a T cell subset sorted from them (not recorded which). The source is a man in his late teens or twenties who had mild COVID-19 (a few samples of this study predate the infection). Cell type and time point are not known. The chain combines TRBV7-8 with TRBJ1-5, with D uncertain. CDR3 region: CASSLRGASNQPQHF. In DNA, the CDR3 is TGTGCCAGCAGCTTAAGAGGAGCGAGCAATCAGCCCCAGCATTTT.